One sample yielded the 29 T cell receptor beta chains listed below, sequenced in a study of spatial heterogeneity in lung cancer. TCRdb redid the calling of the 5' RACE reads with MiXCR, one entry per CDR3 protein. The data hold around 16,000 distinct CDR3 sequences, with 6% to 7% observed a single time. Antigens of these TCRs are unknown. General observations from the study: Tracking of tumor mutation counts was seen in expanded intratumoral alpha and beta TCR counts.

Time point reported: sample taken at primary tumor resection. Sequences were derived from lung tumor tissue, sampled at surgery. The receptors shown here come from a female donor with early-stage non-small cell lung cancer.

This clonotype was recorded at least ten times. Found in a library prepared for alpha chains, this beta chain is an off-target read, and its abundance has little meaning. This chain uses TRBV30 with TRBJ2-3, with 7 bases fitting TRBD1. Germline V gene lookup returns CDR1 GTSNPN and CDR2 SVGIG (reference sequence). V dropped 4 bases and J dropped 6; count of bases not matched to a gene: 1. The CDR3 sequence is 11 residues long. As DNA, the CDR3 is TGTGCCTGGACGGACAGGGATACGCAGTATTTT. Encoded protein: CAWTDRDTQYF.

This clonotype was seen many times. This beta chain is off target for a library built for alpha chains, so its abundance means little. The J gene is TRBJ2-1, the V gene TRBV18; 11 positions match TRBD2. CDR1 KGHSH and CDR2 LQKENI come from the germline V gene. The CDR3 runs to 16 residues. Unmatched junction bases numbered 9, after V lost 3 bases and J lost 8 bases. The CDR3 sequence is CASSPRNSGGADEQFF. DNA for the CDR3: TGTGCCAGCTCACCCAGGAATAGCGGGGGGGCCGATGAGCAGTTCTTC. The full variable domain, in which reference TRBV18 and TRBJ2-1 provide the parts outside the CDR3, is NAGVMQNPRHLVRRRGQEARLRCSPMKGHSHVYWYRQLPEEGLKFMVYLQKENIIDESGMPKERFSAEFPKEGPSILRIQQVVRGDSAAYFCASSPRNSGGADEQFFGPGTRLTVL.

Comment on this clonotype: This beta chain is an unintended read in a library built for alpha chains; its size means little. V gene TRBV14 combines with J gene TRBJ1-5, with a weak D call TRBD1 (6 bases). Germline V gene sequence: CDR1 SGHDN, CDR2 FVKESK. Between the trimmed V and J ends, which lost 4 bases and 3 bases, there was a span of 19 bases. CDR3 size: 17 residues. The CDR3 reads CASSPPWGLPYNQPQHF. In DNA form, the CDR3 reads TGTGCCAGCAGCCCTCCCTGGGGGCTGCCTTACAATCAGCCCCAGCATTTT.

By share of the sample, this clonotype is medium-sized. This beta chain is an unintended read in a library built for alpha chains; its size means little. The chain recombines TRBV7-3 with TRBJ2-2; the D gene could be TRBD1 or TRBD2 (5 bases each). Germline V gene lookup returns CDR1 SGHTA and CDR2 FQGTGA. The CDR3 is 15 residues long. V was trimmed by 2 bases and J by 4 bases, leaving 11 bases between them. In DNA form, the CDR3 reads TGTGCCAGCAGCTTAGGGGGTCGCGGCACCGGGGAGCTGTTTTTT. This translates into CASSLGGRGTGELFF.

This clonotype was counted at least ten times. For a library built for alpha chains, this beta chain is a stray read; little rests on its size. The J gene is TRBJ2-3, the V gene TRBV20-1; no reliable D call. The germline V gene has CDR1 DFQATT and CDR2 SNEGSKA (reference sequence). V lost 4 bases to trimming and J lost 2 bases, with 4 bases between them. There are 11 residues in the CDR3. CDR3 sequence (DNA): TGCAGTGCTAACCCCACAGATACGCAGTATTTT. Its translation: CSANPTDTQYF.

This clonotype has ten or more counts. The library was designed around alpha chains, so this beta chain is a stray read whose abundance carries little weight. V and J are TRBV12-3 or TRBV12-4 and TRBJ2-5; 7 positions match TRBD1. The CDR3 totals 16 residues. J was trimmed by 2 bases and V by 6 bases; bases with no gene match: 12. The CDR3 region is CASSPSGQGEQETQYF. CDR3 DNA sequence: TGTGCCAGCAGCCCATCGGGGCAGGGGGAGCAAGAGACCCAGTACTTC.

By its share, this clonotype is medium-sized. This beta chain is an off-target read within a library intended for alpha chains, so its frequency means little. The chain couples TRBV27 to TRBJ1-4, with D maybe TRBD1 (5 bases). Germline V gene lookup returns CDR1 MNHEY and CDR2 SMNVEV (reference sequence). The CDR3 has 15 residues. Trimming cost V 6 bases and J 8 bases, with 19 bases left between them. The CDR3 reads CASSPLDRFFEKLFF. CDR3 DNA: TGTGCCAGCAGCCCACTCGACAGATTTTTCGAAAAACTGTTTTTT.

To note about this clonotype: A much bigger clone sits one base away, suggesting this may be a read error. This beta chain was picked up by a library intended for alpha chains and is off target, so its count carries little meaning. This chain links TRBV20-1 with TRBJ2-3; D is possibly TRBD2 (6 bases). The CDR3 is 13 residues long. V gave up 4 bases and J gave up 8 bases, with 16 bases separating them. Germline V lookup: CDR1 DFQATT, CDR2 SNEGSKA (reference sequence). The CDR3 DNA follows: TGCAGTGCTACCCCCGGAGGGCAAGTTACGCAGTATTTT. Protein product: CSATPGGQVTQYF.

In regard to this clonotype: This beta chain is an off-target read within a library intended for alpha chains, so its frequency means little. This sequence joins TRBV7-3 and TRBJ2-3, with 11 bases aligning to TRBD1. The CDR3 extends over 16 amino acids. In germline, CDR1 is SGHTA, CDR2 FQGTGA. The V segment lost 2 bases and the J segment 1 base; nucleotides outside the gene matches: 2. CDR3 in DNA: TGTGCCAGCAGCTTAGGGACAGGGGGGGGCACAGATACGCAGTATTTT. Translation gives CASSLGTGGGTDTQYF.

The table lists this clonotype with many counts. Because this beta chain is a stray read in a library intended to capture alpha chains, its abundance should not be given much weight. The CDR3 loop is CASSLETGPNTF. The CDR3 bases are TGTGCCAGCAGCTTAGAGACAGGTCCCAACACCTTC. V is TRBV7-9 and J is TRBJ1-2; D may be TRBD1 (6 bases). This CDR3 comprises 12 residues. Germline CDR1 is SEHNR and CDR2 is FQNEAQ (reference sequence). V was pared by 1 base and J by 12 bases, with 12 bases between.

This clonotype has a count of ten or more. Found in a library prepared for alpha chains, this beta chain is an off-target read, and its abundance has little meaning. V usage is TRBV6-5 and J usage is TRBJ2-3; D possibly corresponds to TRBD1 (6 bases). V lost 0 bases, J lost 1 base, and 11 bases lay in between. Germline loops: CDR1 MNHEY, CDR2 SVGAGI. This CDR3 is 16 amino acids long. In nucleotides, the CDR3 is TGTGCCAGCAGTTACTCTTCTACAGGGCGCACAGATACGCAGTATTTT. This codes for CASSYSSTGRTDTQYF.

With regard to this clonotype: This beta chain lies outside the target of a library built for alpha chains; its clone size means little. The chain combines TRBV29-1 with TRBJ1-2; no reliable D call. V dropped 2 bases and J dropped 0 bases, with 7 bases sitting between them. Germline V gives CDR1 SQVTM, CDR2 ANQGSEA. The CDR3 runs 13 residues. The CDR3 sequence is CSVERQPNYGYTF. The DNA for the CDR3 is TGCAGCGTTGAAAGGCAGCCTAACTATGGCTACACCTTC.

This clonotype was detected ten times or more. This beta chain represents an off-target read in a library built for alpha chains; its size is of limited meaning. J is TRBJ1-2 and V is TRBV7-9; TRBD1 agrees at 7 bases. The CDR3 has 17 amino acids. From germline, CDR1 is SEHNR and CDR2 FQNEAQ (reference sequence). The V segment lost 4 bases and the J segment 8 bases; nucleotides outside the gene matches: 19. The CDR3 region has the DNA TGTGCCAGCAGCTCTAGTAGGGCGACAGGGCTAAGGAAGGGCTACACCTTC. Its protein product is CASSSSRATGLRKGYTF.

Turning to this clonotype: Since the library was made to target alpha chains, this beta chain is a stray read and its abundance is not meaningful. V gene TRBV9 combines with J gene TRBJ2-1; 8 bases agree with TRBD1. CDR1 and CDR2 from the germline V gene are SGDLS and YYNGEE. This CDR3 contains 15 residues. The V gene end was trimmed by 3 bases and the J gene end by 3 bases; junction bases not matched to a gene: 5. The CDR3: CASSARTGNYNEQFF. The CDR3 nucleotides are TGTGCCAGCAGCGCACGGACAGGGAACTACAATGAGCAGTTCTTC.

The table lists this clonotype with many counts. With the library built for alpha chains, this beta chain is off target and its frequency is not meaningful. The gene calls are TRBV7-9 and TRBJ2-2, with D tentatively TRBD1 or TRBD2 (7 bases each). The CDR3 extends over 16 amino acids. Germline V lookup: CDR1 SEHNR, CDR2 FQNEAQ (reference sequence). The V end lost 2 bases, the J end lost 5 bases, and 15 bases lay between the germline ends. Here the CDR3 reads CASSLRPGGDTGELFF. In DNA form, the CDR3 reads TGTGCCAGCAGCTTACGGCCAGGGGGGGATACCGGGGAGCTGTTTTTT.

This clonotype was seen at least ten times. Because this beta chain is a stray read in a library intended to capture alpha chains, its abundance should not be given much weight. The J gene is TRBJ2-3, the V gene TRBV19; 7 bases are a match to TRBD2. CDR1 is LNHDA, CDR2 SQIVND, per germline (reference sequence). Trimming took 4 bases from V and 10 from J; bases not matched to a gene: 14. This CDR3 is 15 amino acids long. CDR3 region: CASSRGGPSILAQYF. The CDR3 coding sequence is TGTGCCAGTAGTAGGGGGGGACCTTCCATCCTTGCGCAGTATTTT.

This clonotype came up many times. The library was designed around alpha chains, so this beta chain is a stray read whose abundance carries little weight. This chain uses TRBV7-2 with TRBJ2-5; 7 bases align to TRBD1. Losses at the gene ends were 5 bases for V and 3 bases for J; bases not matched to a gene: 3. The CDR3 covers 13 residues. Germline V gene sequence: CDR1 SGHTA, CDR2 FQGNSA. DNA of the CDR3: TGTGCCAGCAGCATAGACAGGGAAGAGACCCAGTACTTC. It encodes CASSIDREETQYF.

Comments on this clonotype: This beta chain represents an off-target read in a library built for alpha chains; its size is of limited meaning. J is TRBJ1-4 and V is TRBV30; 7 bases are shared with TRBD1. The CDR3 covers 12 residues. From germline, CDR1 is GTSNPN and CDR2 SVGIG (reference sequence). Trimming cost V 5 bases and J 7 bases; bases outside gene matches: 4. CDR3 in amino acids: CAWQGDREKLFF. For the CDR3, the DNA is TGTGCCTGGCAGGGGGATCGTGAAAAACTGTTTTTT.

This clonotype has a count of ten or more. Little can be read into the size of this beta chain, an off-target read in a library designed for alpha chains. V and J are TRBV7-9 and TRBJ2-3; D tentatively fits TRBD1 or TRBD2 (5 bases each). CDR3 length: 15 amino acids. CDR1 is SEHNR, CDR2 FQNEAQ, per germline (reference sequence). The ends were cut back, 5 bases at V and 2 bases at J, with 14 bases in the middle. The CDR3 DNA reads TGTGCCAGCAGCCCGGGGACGGGAATCACAGATACGCAGTATTTT. Its protein product is CASSPGTGITDTQYF. Together with reference TRBV7-9 and TRBJ2-3, the CDR3 gives the full variable domain: DTGVSQNPRHKITKRGQNVTFRCDPISEHNRLYWYRQTLGQGPEFLTYFQNEAQLEKSRLLSDRFSAERPKGSFSTLEIQRTEQGDSAMYLCASSPGTGITDTQYFGPGTRLTVL.

As regards this clonotype: The library was prepared for alpha chains; this beta chain is a stray read, so its frequency means little. CDR3 residues: CATSRDTLAGAYF. CDR3 DNA sequence: TGTGCCACCAGCAGAGATACACTAGCGGGGGCTTACTTC. The gene calls are TRBV15 and TRBJ2-7; 11 bases line up with TRBD2. Per the germline V gene, CDR1 is LNHNV and CDR2 is YYDKDF (reference sequence). The CDR3 sequence is 13 residues long. V shed 0 bases and J 13 bases; nucleotides not matched to a gene: 5. The entire variable domain, with the rest obtained from reference TRBV15 and TRBJ2-7, is as follows: DAMVIQNPRYQVTQFGKPVTLSCSQTLNHNVMYWYQQKSSQAPKLLFHYYDKDFNNEADTPDNFQSRRPNTSFCFLDIRSPGLGDTAMYLCATSRDTLAGAYFGPGTRLTVT.

This clonotype has ten or more counts. This beta chain lies outside the target of a library built for alpha chains; its clone size means little. This rearrangement joins TRBV6-2 or TRBV6-3 to TRBJ2-3; a weak D match, TRBD1 (6 bases). Between the trimmed V and J ends, which lost 6 bases and 1 base, there was a span of 17 bases. This CDR3 contains 16 residues. CDR1 and CDR2 from the germline V gene are MNHEY and SVGEGT. CDR3 sequence (DNA): TGTGCCAGCAGCACTAGACAGGAGTGGGGCACAGATACGCAGTATTTT. Residues: CASSTRQEWGTDTQYF.

This clonotype was found many times. This beta chain slipped into a library made for alpha chains as a stray read, so its size is not meaningful. V is TRBV4-2 and J is TRBJ2-1; no clear D gene. CDR3 length equals 14 residues. V was cut by 2 bases and J by 4 bases, with 9 bases left in between. Per germline, CDR1 LGHNA and CDR2 YNFKEQ. CDR3 bases: TGTGCCAGCAGCCAACCCGACGGTTACAATGAGCAGTTCTTC. This codes for CASSQPDGYNEQFF.

This clonotype was recorded many times. This beta chain is a stray read from a library made for alpha chains; its abundance is not meaningful. V is TRBV7-8 and J is TRBJ1-2; TRBD1 matches at 7 bases. CDR1 and CDR2 from the germline V gene are SGHVS and FQNEAQ. The CDR3 is made up of 18 amino acids. V gave up 5 bases and J gave up 2 bases; unmatched junction bases: 17. CDR3 region: CASSISLGSQGMNYGYTF. CDR3 in DNA: TGTGCCAGCAGCATTTCCCTTGGATCACAGGGGATGAACTATGGCTACACCTTC. The complete variable domain, with remaining parts taken from reference TRBV7-8 and TRBJ1-2, reads GAGVSQSPRYKVAKRGQDVALRCDPISGHVSLFWYQQALGQGPEFLTYFQNEAQLDKSGLPSDRFFAERPEGSVSTLKIQRTQQEDSAVYLCASSISLGSQGMNYGYTFGSGTRLTVV.

This clonotype was detected only a few times. Little can be read into the size of this beta chain, an off-target read in a library designed for alpha chains. V gene TRBV18 combines with J gene TRBJ2-5; D is ambiguous. CDR1 is KGHSH, CDR2 LQKENI, per germline. The V end lost 0 bases, the J end lost 1 base, and 3 bases lay between the germline ends. The CDR3 totals 13 residues. This CDR3 is CASSPPSQETQYF. CDR3 DNA sequence: TGTGCCAGCTCACCACCGAGCCAAGAGACCCAGTACTTC.

In its sample, this clonotype was seen many times. Because this beta chain is a stray read in a library intended to capture alpha chains, its abundance should not be given much weight. V gene TRBV6-5 combines with J gene TRBJ1-2; tentatively, D is TRBD1 (6 bases). From germline, CDR1 is MNHEY and CDR2 SVGAGI. CDR3 length: 11 residues. Trimming removed 10 bases at V and 4 bases at J, with 10 bases between. The CDR3 protein is CATWGAYGYTF. CDR3 DNA sequence: TGTGCCACCTGGGGGGCCTATGGCTACACCTTC.

This clonotype was seen at least ten times. Because this beta chain is a stray read in a library intended to capture alpha chains, its abundance should not be given much weight. Here the CDR3 DNA reads TGCAGTGCTAGAGGGGGGGTGCGAGATACGCAGTATTTT. This sequence encodes CSARGGVRDTQYF. This chain connects TRBV20-1 to TRBJ2-3; D is perhaps TRBD2 (6 bases). This CDR3 contains 13 residues. Trimming cost V 1 base and J 5 bases, with 10 bases left between them. Germline-derived CDR1 and CDR2 are DFQATT and SNEGSKA (reference sequence).

This clonotype was seen repeatedly, ten times or more. A library made for alpha chains picked up this beta chain off target, so its size means little. V and J are TRBV27 and TRBJ2-3, with D perhaps given as TRBD1 or TRBD2 (6 bases each). This CDR3 spans 17 amino acids. V lost 2 bases and J lost 1, with 16 bases in between. CDR1 is MNHEY and CDR2 is SMNVEV in the germline V gene (reference sequence). The DNA of the CDR3 is TGTGCCAGCAGTTTAGGTGGAGGGGGGAGAGGCACAGATACGCAGTATTTT. Protein product: CASSLGGGGRGTDTQYF.

As regards this clonotype: Because the library targeted alpha chains, this beta chain is an off-target read whose size means little. The V and J genes are TRBV27 and TRBJ1-5; D may be TRBD1 (5 bases). The V end lost 0 bases, the J end lost 8 bases, and 14 bases lay between the germline ends. The length of the CDR3 is 15 residues. Per the germline V gene, CDR1 is MNHEY and CDR2 is SMNVEV (reference sequence). The CDR3 spells CASSLSWAGFKPQHF. CDR3 in DNA: TGTGCCAGCAGTTTATCGTGGGCAGGGTTTAAGCCCCAGCATTTT.

Judged by abundance, this clonotype is medium-sized. This beta chain came through as a stray read in a library set up for alpha chains, and its size says little. The V and J genes are TRBV7-3 and TRBJ2-1; possibly TRBD2 for D (6 bases). Germline V CDR1 and CDR2: SGHTA, FQGTGA. CDR3 length: 15 amino acids. The V end lost 1 base, the J end lost 1 base, and 8 bases lay between the germline ends. The CDR3 sequence is CASSLIGGSYNEQFF. CDR3 nucleotide sequence: TGTGCCAGCAGCTTAATTGGGGGGTCCTACAATGAGCAGTTCTTC. Using reference TRBV7-3 and TRBJ2-1 for the parts outside the CDR3, the full variable domain is GAGVSQTPSNKVTEKGKYVELRCDPISGHTALYWYRQSLGQGPEFLIYFQGTGAADDSGLPNDRFFAVRPEGSVSTLKIQRTERGDSAVYLCASSLIGGSYNEQFFGPGTRLTVL.